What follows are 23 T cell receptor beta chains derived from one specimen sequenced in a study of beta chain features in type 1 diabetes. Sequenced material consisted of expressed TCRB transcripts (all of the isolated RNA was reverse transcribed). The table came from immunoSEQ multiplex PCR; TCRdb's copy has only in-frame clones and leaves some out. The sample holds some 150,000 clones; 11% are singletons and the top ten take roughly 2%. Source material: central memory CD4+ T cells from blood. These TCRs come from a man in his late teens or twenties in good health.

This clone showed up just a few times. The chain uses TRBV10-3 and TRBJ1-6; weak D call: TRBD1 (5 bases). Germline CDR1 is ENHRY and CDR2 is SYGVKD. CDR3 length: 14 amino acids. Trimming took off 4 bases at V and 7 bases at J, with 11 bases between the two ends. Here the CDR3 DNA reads TGTGCCATCAGTGTGAGTGGGGGAAATTCACCCCTCCACTTT. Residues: CAISVSGGNSPLHF.

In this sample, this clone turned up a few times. The CDR3 region is CAIFRVGWDYGYTF. DNA for the CDR3: TGTGCCATATTTAGGGTTGGTTGGGACTATGGCTACACCTTC. The rearrangement uses TRBV28 and TRBJ1-2; D not certain. Germline CDR1 is MDHEN and CDR2 is SYDVKM. V was trimmed by 10 bases and J by 3 bases, leaving 18 bases between them. The CDR3 is made up of 14 amino acids.

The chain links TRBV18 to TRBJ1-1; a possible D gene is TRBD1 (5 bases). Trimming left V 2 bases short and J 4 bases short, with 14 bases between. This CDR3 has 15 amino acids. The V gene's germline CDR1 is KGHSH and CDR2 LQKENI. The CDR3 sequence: CASSPSAQAGTEAFF. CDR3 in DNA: TGTGCCAGCTCACCATCGGCACAGGCTGGCACTGAAGCTTTCTTT.

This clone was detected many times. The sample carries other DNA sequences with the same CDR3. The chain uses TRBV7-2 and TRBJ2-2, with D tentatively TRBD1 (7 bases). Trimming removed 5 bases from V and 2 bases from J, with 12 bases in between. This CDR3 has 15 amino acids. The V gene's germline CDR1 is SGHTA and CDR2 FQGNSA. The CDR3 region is CASSPTGTNTGELFF. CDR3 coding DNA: TGTGCCAGCAGCCCGACAGGGACTAACACCGGGGAGCTGTTTTTT.

CDR3 protein: CSVSGQGTLGNEQYF. DNA for the CDR3: TGCAGCGTTTCGGGACAGGGGACCCTCGGGAACGAGCAGTACTTC. The chain combines TRBV29-1 with TRBJ2-7; 10 bases are a match to TRBD1. The trim removed 5 bases at V and 5 bases at J, leaving 12 bases unmatched. The CDR3 has 15 amino acids. Germline lookup yields CDR1 SQVTM and CDR2 ANQGSEA.

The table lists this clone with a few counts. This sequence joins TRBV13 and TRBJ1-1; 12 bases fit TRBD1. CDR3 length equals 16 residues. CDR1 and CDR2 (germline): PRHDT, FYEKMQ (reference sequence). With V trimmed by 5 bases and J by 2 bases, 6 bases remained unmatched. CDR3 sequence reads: CASSRGQGARNTEAFF. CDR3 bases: TGTGCCAGCAGCCGGGGACAGGGGGCTAGAAACACTGAAGCTTTCTTT. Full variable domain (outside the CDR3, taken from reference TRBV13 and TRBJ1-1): AAGVIQSPRHLIKEKRETATLKCYPIPRHDTVYWYQQGPGQDPQFLISFYEKMQSDKGSIPDRFSAQQFSDYHSELNMSSLELGDSALYFCASSRGQGARNTEAFFGQGTRLTVV.

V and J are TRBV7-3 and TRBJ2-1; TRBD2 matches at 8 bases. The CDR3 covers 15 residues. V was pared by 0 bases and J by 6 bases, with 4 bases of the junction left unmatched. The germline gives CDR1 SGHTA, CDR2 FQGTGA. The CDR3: CASSLTGGRINEQFF. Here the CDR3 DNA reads TGTGCCAGCAGCTTAACTGGCGGGAGGATCAATGAGCAGTTCTTC.

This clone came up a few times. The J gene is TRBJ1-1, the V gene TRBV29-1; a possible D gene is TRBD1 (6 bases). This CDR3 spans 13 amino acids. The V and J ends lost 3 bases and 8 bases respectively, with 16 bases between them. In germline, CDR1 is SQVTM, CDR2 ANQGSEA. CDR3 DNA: TGCAGCGTTGAGTATGGCAGGGGTAGGGAAGCTTTCTTT. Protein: CSVEYGRGREAFF.

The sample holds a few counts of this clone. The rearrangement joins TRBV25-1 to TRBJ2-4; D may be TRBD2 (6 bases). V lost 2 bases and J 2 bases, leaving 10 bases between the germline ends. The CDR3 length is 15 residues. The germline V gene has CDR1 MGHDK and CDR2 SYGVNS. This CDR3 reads CASSETEGPKNIQYF. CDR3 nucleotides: TGTGCCAGCAGTGAAACGGAGGGCCCCAAAAACATTCAGTACTTC.

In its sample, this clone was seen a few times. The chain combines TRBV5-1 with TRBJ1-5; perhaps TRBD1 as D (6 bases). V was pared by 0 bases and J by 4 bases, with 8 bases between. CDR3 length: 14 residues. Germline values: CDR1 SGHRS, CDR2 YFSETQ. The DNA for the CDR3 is TGCGCCAGCAGCTTGGGGGACAAGAATCAGCCCCAGCATTTT. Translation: CASSLGDKNQPQHF.

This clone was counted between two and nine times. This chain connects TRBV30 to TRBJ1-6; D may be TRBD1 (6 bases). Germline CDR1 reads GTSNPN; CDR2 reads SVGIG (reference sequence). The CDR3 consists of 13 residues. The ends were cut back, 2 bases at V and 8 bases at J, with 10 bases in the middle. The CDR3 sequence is CAWSSGADSPLHF. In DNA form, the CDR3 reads TGTGCCTGGAGTTCGGGGGCGGATTCACCCCTCCACTTT.

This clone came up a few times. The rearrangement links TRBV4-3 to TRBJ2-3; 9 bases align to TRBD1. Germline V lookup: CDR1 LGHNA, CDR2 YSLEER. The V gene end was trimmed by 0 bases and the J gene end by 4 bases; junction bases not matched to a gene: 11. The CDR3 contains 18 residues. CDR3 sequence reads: CASSQDLKGTGRADTQYF. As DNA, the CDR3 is TGCGCCAGCAGCCAAGATCTGAAGGGGACAGGGAGAGCAGATACGCAGTATTTT.

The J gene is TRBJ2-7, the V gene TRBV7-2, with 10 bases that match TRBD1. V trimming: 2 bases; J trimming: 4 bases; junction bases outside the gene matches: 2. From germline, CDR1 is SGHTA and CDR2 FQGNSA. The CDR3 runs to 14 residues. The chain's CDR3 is CASSLSGQGYEQYF. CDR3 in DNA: TGTGCCAGCAGCTTATCGGGACAGGGGTACGAGCAGTACTTC. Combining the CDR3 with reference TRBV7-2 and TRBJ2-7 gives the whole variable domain GAGVSQSPSNKVTEKGKDVELRCDPISGHTALYWYRQSLGQGLEFLIYFQGNSAPDKSGLPSDRFSAERTGGSVSTLTIQRTQQEDSAVYLCASSLSGQGYEQYFGPGTRLTVT.

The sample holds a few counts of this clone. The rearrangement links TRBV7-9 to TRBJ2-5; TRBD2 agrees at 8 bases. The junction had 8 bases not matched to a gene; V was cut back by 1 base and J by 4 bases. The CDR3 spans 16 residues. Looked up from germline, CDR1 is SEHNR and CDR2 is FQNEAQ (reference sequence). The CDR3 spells CASSLVGTRVSETQYF. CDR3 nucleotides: TGTGCCAGCAGCTTAGTTGGGACTAGAGTTTCAGAGACCCAGTACTTC.

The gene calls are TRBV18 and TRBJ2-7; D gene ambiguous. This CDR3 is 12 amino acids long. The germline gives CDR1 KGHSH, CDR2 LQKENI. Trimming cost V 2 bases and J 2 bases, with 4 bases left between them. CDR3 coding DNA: TGTGCCAGCTCACCATCTACCTACGAGCAGTACTTC. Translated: CASSPSTYEQYF.

This CDR3 reads CASSHRTGSQETQYF. Written as DNA, the CDR3 is TGTGCCAGCAGCCATAGGACAGGTTCCCAAGAGACCCAGTACTTC. The chain is built from TRBV5-4 and TRBJ2-5, with 7 nucleotides matching TRBD1. Trimming cost V 4 bases and J 1 base; bases outside gene matches: 7. Germline CDR1 reads SGHNT; CDR2 reads YYREEE (reference sequence). CDR3 size: 15 residues.

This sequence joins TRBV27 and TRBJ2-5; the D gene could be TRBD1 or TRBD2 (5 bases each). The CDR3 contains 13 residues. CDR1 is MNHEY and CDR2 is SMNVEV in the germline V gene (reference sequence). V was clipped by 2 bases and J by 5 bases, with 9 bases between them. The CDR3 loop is CASSLKRGETQYF. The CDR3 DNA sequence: TGTGCCAGCAGTTTAAAGAGGGGTGAGACCCAGTACTTC.

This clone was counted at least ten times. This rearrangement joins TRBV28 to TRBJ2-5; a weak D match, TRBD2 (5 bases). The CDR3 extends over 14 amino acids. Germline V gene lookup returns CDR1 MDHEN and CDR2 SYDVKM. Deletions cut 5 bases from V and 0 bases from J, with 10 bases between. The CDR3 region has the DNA TGTGCCAGCAGTCTTCCGGGAAACCAAGAGACCCAGTACTTC. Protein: CASSLPGNQETQYF. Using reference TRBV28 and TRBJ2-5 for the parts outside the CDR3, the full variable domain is DVKVTQSSRYLVKRTGEKVFLECVQDMDHENMFWYRQDPGLGLRLIYFSYDVKMKEKGDIPEGYSVSREKKERFSLILESASTNQTSMYLCASSLPGNQETQYFGPGTRLLVL.

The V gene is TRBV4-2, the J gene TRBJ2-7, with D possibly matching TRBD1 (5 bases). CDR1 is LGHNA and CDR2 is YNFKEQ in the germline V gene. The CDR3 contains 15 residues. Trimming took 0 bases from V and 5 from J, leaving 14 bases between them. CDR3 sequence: CASSQDRGWGNEQYF. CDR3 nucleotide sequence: TGTGCCAGCAGCCAAGATAGGGGTTGGGGTAACGAGCAGTACTTC.

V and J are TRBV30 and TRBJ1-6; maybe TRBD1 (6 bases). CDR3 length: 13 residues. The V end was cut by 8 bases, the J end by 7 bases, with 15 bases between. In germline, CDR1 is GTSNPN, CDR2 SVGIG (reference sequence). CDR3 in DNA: TGTGCCCAAGGGGCAGGGGTGAATTCACCCCTCCACTTT. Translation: CAQGAGVNSPLHF.

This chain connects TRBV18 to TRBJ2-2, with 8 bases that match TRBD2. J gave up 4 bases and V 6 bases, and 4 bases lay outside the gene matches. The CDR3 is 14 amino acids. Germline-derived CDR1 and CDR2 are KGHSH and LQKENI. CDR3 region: CASSPSGSTGELFF. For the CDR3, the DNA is TGTGCCAGCTCTCCTAGCGGGTCCACCGGGGAGCTGTTTTTT.

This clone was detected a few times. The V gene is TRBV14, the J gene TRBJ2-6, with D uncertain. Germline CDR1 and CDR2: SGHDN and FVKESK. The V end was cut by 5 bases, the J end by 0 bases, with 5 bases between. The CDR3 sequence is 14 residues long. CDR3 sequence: CASSVLSGANVLTF. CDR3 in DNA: TGTGCCAGCAGCGTGCTCTCTGGGGCCAACGTCCTGACTTTC.

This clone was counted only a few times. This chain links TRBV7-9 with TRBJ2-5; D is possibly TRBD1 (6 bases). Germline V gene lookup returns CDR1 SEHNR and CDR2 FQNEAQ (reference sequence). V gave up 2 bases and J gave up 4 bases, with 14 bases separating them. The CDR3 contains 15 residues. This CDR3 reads CASSLPMGAIETQYF. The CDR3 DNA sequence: TGTGCCAGCAGCTTACCTATGGGGGCTATAGAGACCCAGTACTTC.